The subject of this entry is one T cell receptor (beta chain). The target antigen is unknown. The V gene's germline CDR1 is MDHEN and CDR2 SYDVKM. The CDR3 runs 16 residues. With 6 bases removed from V and 5 bases from J, the gap between germline ends came to 22 bases. These data are taken from a study of T cell responses to AZD1222 COVID-19 vaccine. Notes on the study in general: Repertoires in all cases were sampled only once the peak T cell response had passed. Baseline serology detected seropositivity in only a handful of AZD1222 recipients.

Clones were sequenced by immunoSEQ multiplex PCR, and TCRdb holds only the in-frame ones, with some missing. The repertoire includes some 130,000 clones, about 93% of them detected once, and about 5.1% sits in the top ten. The sequence was obtained from an adult in good health. This sequence joins TRBV28 and TRBJ1-1; no reliable D call. The sample here was peripheral blood, taken on day 0 of AZD1222 vaccination. The CDR3 sequence: CASSPSMQDGRTEAFF. CDR3 sequence (DNA): TGTGCCAGCAGCCCGTCGATGCAGGATGGTCGGACTGAAGCTTTCTTT.